The 4 T cell receptor beta chains below all came from one sample that was sequenced in a study of blood T cell repertoires in COVID-19. Clones were read by immunoSEQ multiplex PCR, and TCRdb kept only the in-frame ones, dropping some. The sample contains about 81,000 clones, around 80% of which appear only once. Sequencing was carried out using peripheral blood. Receptors originate from a human donor in a cohort sampled during active COVID-19.

CDR3 loop: CASSLDRPGAQFF. The CDR3 DNA is TGTGCCAGCAGCTTGGACAGGCCGGGGGCCCAGTTCTTC. The gene calls are TRBV7-2 and TRBJ2-1, with D possibly matching TRBD1 (7 bases). The CDR3 loop spans 13 amino acids. CDR1 is SGHTA, CDR2 FQGNSA, per germline. V was pared by 3 bases and J by 13 bases, with 16 bases between. Filled out from reference TRBV7-2 and TRBJ2-1, the complete variable domain reads GAGVSQSPSNKVTEKGKDVELRCDPISGHTALYWYRQSLGQGLEFLIYFQGNSAPDKSGLPSDRFSAERTGGSVSTLTIQRTQQEDSAVYLCASSLDRPGAQFFGPGTRLTVL.

V is TRBV29-1 and J is TRBJ1-1; maybe TRBD1 (6 bases). Deletions cut 5 bases from V and 4 bases from J, with 14 bases between. The germline V gene encodes CDR1 SQVTM and CDR2 ANQGSEA. The CDR3 totals 13 residues. As DNA, the CDR3 is TGCAGCGTTCAGGGGTACGCGGGCACTGAAGCTTTCTTT. Translating gives CSVQGYAGTEAFF.

The chain is built from TRBV9 and TRBJ2-1; the match to TRBD2 covers 11 bases. This CDR3 region has 15 residues. The V gene end was trimmed by 4 bases and the J gene end by 8 bases; junction bases not matched to a gene: 8. Germline V gene data show CDR1 as SGDLS and CDR2 as YYNGEE. The CDR3 DNA is TGTGCCAGCAGCAGGCCCGGGACTAGCGGTGATGAGCAGTTCTTC. It translates to CASSRPGTSGDEQFF. The whole variable domain, filled in from reference TRBV9 and TRBJ2-1, reads DSGVTQTPKHLITATGQRVTLRCSPRSGDLSVYWYQQSLDQGLQFLIQYYNGEERAKGNILERFSAQQFPDLHSELNLSSLELGDSALYFCASSRPGTSGDEQFFGPGTRLTVL.

The chain joins TRBV5-1 to TRBJ1-2; D is possibly TRBD1 (5 bases). Germline V gene lookup returns CDR1 SGHRS and CDR2 YFSETQ. The CDR3 contains 16 residues. The V and J ends lost 2 bases and 5 bases respectively, with 19 bases between them. CDR3 residues: CASSFQTGSVGYGYTF. The CDR3 DNA sequence: TGCGCCAGCAGCTTTCAAACAGGTTCTGTAGGGTATGGCTACACCTTC.